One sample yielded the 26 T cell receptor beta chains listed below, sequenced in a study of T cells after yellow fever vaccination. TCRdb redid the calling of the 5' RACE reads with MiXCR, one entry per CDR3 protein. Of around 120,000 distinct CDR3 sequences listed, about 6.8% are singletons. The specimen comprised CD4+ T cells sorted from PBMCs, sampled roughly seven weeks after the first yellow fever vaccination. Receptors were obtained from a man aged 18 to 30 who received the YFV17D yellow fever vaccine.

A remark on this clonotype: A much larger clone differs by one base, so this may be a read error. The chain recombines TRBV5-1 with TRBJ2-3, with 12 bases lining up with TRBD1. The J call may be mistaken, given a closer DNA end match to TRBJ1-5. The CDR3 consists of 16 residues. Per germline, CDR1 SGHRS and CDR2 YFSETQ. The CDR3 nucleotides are TGCGCCAGCAGCTTTACCCCGGGACAGGGGGCGGGTACGCAGCATTTT. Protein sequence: CASSFTPGQGAGTQHF.

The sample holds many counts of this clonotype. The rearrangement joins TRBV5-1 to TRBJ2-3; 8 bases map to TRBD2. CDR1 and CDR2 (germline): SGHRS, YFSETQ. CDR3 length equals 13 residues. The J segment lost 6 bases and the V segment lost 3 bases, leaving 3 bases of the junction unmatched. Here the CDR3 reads CASSSRTSDTQYF. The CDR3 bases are TGCGCCAGCAGCTCCAGGACTAGCGATACGCAGTATTTT.

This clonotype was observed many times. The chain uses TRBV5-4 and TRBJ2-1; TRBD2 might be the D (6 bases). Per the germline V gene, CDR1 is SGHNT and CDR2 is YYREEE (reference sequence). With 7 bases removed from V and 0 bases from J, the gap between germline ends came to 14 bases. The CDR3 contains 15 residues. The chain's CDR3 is CASSPTGDSYNEQFF. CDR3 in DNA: TGTGCCAGCTCTCCAACGGGAGACTCCTACAATGAGCAGTTCTTC.

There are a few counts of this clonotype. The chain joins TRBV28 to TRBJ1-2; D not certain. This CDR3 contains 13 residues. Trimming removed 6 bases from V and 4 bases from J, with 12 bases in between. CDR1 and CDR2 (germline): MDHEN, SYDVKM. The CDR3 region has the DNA TGTGCCAGCAGGCCACAACTGCTCTATGGCTACACCTTC. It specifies CASRPQLLYGYTF.

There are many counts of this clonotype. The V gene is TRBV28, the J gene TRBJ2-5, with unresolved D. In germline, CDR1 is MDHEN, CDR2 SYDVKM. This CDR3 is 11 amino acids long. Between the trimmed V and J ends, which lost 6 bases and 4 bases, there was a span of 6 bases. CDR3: CASSTLETQYF. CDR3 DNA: TGTGCCAGCAGCACCCTAGAGACCCAGTACTTC.

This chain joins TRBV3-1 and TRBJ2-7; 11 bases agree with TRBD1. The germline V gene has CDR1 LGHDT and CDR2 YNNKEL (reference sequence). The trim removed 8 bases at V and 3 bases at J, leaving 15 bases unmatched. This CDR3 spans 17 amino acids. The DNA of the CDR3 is TGTGCCAGCTCCCGACATTATCCCGGGACAGGGGGCTACGAGCAGTACTTC. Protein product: CASSRHYPGTGGYEQYF.

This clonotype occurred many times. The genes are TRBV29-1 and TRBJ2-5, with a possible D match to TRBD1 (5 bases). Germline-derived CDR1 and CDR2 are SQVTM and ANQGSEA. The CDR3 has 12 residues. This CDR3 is CSWGSIGETQYF. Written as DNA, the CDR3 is TGCAGTTGGGGCTCAATCGGAGAGACCCAGTACTTC.

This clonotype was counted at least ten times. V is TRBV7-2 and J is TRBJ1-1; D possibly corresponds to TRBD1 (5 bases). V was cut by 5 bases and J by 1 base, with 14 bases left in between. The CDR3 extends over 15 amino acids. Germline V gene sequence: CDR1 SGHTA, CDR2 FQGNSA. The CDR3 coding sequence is TGTGCCAGCAGCGGCTGGTGGGGGGGGAACACTGAAGCTTTCTTT. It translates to CASSGWWGGNTEAFF.

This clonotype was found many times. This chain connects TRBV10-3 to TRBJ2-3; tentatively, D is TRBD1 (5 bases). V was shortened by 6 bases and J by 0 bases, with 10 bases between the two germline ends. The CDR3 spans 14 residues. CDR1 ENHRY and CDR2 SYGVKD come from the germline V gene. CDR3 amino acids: CAISSQGSTDTQYF. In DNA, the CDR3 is TGTGCCATCAGCTCTCAGGGTAGCACAGATACGCAGTATTTT.

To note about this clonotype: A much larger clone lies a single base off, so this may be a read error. The CDR3 loop is CASSRSGNNIQYF. The CDR3 DNA sequence: TGTGCCAGCAGCCGTTCGGGGAACAACATTCAGTACTTC. The chain recombines TRBV14 with TRBJ2-4; D perhaps matches TRBD2 (5 bases). This CDR3 has 13 residues. V lost 4 bases to trimming and J lost 7 bases, with 11 bases between them. Per germline, CDR1 SGHDN and CDR2 FVKESK.

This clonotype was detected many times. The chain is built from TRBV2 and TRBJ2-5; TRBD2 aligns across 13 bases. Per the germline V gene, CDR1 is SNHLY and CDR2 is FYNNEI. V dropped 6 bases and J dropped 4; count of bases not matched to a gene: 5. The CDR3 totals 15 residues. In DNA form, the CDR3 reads TGTGCCAGCAGCGGACTAGCGGGGGTTCGAGAGACCCAGTACTTC. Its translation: CASSGLAGVRETQYF.

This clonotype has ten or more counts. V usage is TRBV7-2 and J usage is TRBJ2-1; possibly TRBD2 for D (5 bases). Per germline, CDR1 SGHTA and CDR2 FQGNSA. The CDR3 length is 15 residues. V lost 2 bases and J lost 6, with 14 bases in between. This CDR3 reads CASSLQRGMGNEQFF. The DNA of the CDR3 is TGTGCCAGCAGCTTACAACGGGGTATGGGCAATGAGCAGTTCTTC.

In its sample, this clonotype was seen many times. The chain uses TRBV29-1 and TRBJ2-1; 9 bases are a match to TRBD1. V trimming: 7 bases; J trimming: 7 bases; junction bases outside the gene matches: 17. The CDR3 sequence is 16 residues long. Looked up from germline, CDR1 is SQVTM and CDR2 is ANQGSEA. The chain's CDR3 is CSAVTTVGQGINEQFF. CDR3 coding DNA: TGCAGCGCCGTGACGACGGTTGGACAGGGGATAAATGAGCAGTTCTTC.

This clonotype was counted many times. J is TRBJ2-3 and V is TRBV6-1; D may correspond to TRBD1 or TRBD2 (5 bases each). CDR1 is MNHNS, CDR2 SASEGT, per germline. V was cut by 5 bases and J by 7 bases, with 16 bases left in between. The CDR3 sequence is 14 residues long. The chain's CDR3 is CASSPGTGRHTQYF. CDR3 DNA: TGTGCCAGCAGTCCCGGGACCGGCAGGCATACGCAGTATTTT.

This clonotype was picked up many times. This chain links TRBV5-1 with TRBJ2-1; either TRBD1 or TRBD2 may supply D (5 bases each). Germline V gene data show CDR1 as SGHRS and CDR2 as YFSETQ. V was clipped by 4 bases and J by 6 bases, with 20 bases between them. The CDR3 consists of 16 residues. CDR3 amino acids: CASSRLGTGPPNEQFF. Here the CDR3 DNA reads TGCGCCAGCAGCCGGCTCGGTACGGGGCCCCCCAATGAGCAGTTCTTC.

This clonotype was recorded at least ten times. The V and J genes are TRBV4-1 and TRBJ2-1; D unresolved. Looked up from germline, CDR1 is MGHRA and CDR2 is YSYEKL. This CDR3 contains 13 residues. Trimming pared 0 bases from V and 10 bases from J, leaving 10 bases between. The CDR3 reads CASSQDLMREQFF. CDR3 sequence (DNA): TGCGCCAGCAGCCAAGATTTGATGCGAGAGCAGTTCTTC.

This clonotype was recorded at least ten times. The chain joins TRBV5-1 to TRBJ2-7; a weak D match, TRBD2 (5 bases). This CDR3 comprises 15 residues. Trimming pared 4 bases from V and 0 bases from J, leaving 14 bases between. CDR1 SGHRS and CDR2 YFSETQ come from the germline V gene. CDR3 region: CASSPGIGSSYEQYF. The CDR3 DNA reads TGCGCCAGCAGCCCGGGGATTGGGAGCTCCTACGAGCAGTACTTC.

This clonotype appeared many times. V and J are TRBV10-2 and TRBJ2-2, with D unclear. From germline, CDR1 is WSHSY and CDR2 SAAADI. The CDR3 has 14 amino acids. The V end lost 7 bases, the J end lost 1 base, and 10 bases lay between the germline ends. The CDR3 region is CASTASGNTGELFF. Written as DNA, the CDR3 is TGCGCCAGCACGGCGTCAGGGAACACCGGGGAGCTGTTTTTT.

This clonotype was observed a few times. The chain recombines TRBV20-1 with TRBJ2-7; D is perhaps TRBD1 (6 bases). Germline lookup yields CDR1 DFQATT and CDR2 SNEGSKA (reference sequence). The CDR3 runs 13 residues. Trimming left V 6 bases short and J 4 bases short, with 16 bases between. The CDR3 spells CSAGQTWQYEQYF. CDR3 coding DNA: TGCAGTGCCGGACAGACCTGGCAGTACGAGCAGTACTTC.

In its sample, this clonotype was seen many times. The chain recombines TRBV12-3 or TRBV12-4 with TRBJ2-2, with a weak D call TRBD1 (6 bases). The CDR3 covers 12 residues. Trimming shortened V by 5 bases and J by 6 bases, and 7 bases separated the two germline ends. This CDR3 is CASSQGPGELFF. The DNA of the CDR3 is TGTGCCAGCAGTCAGGGGCCCGGGGAGCTGTTTTTT.

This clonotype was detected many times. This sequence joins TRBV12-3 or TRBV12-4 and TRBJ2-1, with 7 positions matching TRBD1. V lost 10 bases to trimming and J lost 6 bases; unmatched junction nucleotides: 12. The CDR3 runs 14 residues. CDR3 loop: CAILTPAGGNEQFF. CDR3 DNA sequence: TGTGCCATCCTAACCCCGGCAGGGGGCAATGAGCAGTTCTTC.

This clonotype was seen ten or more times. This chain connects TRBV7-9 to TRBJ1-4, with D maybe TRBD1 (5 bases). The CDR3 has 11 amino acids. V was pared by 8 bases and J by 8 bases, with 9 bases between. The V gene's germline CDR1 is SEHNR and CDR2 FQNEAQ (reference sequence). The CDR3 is CASSGGEKLFF. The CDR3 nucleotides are TGTGCCAGCTCGGGGGGGGAAAAACTGTTTTTT.

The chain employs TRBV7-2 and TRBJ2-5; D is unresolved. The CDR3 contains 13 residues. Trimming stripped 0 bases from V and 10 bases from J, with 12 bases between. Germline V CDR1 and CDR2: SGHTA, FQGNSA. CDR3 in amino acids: CASSLAQPEGQYF. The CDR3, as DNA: TGTGCCAGCAGCTTAGCCCAGCCCGAAGGCCAGTACTTC.

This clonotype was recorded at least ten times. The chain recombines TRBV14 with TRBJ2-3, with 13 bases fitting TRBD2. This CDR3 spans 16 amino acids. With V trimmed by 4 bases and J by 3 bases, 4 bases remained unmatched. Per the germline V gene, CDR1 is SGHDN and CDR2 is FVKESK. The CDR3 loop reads CASSPGLAGHTDTQYF. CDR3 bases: TGTGCCAGCAGCCCGGGACTAGCGGGGCATACAGATACGCAGTATTTT.

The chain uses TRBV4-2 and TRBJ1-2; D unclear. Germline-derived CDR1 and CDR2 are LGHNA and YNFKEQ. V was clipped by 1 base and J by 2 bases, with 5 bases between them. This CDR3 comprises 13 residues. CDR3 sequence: CASSQVGNYGYTF. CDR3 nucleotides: TGTGCCAGCAGCCAAGTGGGAAACTATGGCTACACCTTC.

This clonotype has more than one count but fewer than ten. The CDR3 here is CSASSGDTQYF. CDR3 sequence (DNA): TGCAGTGCTAGCAGCGGGGATACGCAGTATTTT. The genes are TRBV20-1 and TRBJ2-3, with D possibly matching TRBD2 (6 bases). The V gene's germline CDR1 is DFQATT and CDR2 SNEGSKA (reference sequence). CDR3 length equals 11 residues. Trimming left V 3 bases short and J 6 bases short, with 7 bases between.